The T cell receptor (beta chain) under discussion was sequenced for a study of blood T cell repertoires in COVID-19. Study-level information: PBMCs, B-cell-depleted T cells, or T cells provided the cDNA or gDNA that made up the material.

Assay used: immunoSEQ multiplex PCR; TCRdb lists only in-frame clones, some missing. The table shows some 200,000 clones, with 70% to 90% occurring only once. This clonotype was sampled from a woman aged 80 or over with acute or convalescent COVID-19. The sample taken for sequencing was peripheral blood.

The CDR3 loop reads CATSRDLAGGYETQYF. The CDR3 region has the DNA TGTGCCACCAGCAGAGACCTAGCGGGGGGGTATGAGACCCAGTACTTC. V is TRBV15 and J is TRBJ2-5, with 12 bases aligning to TRBD2. Germline CDR1 LNHNV, CDR2 YYDKDF (reference sequence). There are 16 residues in the CDR3. Trimming removed 0 bases from V and 5 bases from J; junction bases left unmatched: 4.